A selection of T cell receptor beta chains follows, all from one sample in a study of T cells in Graves' hyperthyroidism and ophthalmopathy. MiXCR was run by TCRdb on the multiplex PCR reads, yielding one entry per CDR3 protein. Of 250,000 to 400,000 distinct CDR3 sequences in the sample, roughly 13% were seen once. Source material: blood. The receptors originated from a woman in her 40s with Graves' ophthalmopathy. Each CDR3 is given with its conserved first and last residue. D genes are given only for firm matches. Rows give clone size only sometimes, using once, few, many, or a class for an expanded clone.

D gene,V gene,J gene,clone size,CDR3 protein,CDR3 DNA
NA,TRBV27,TRBJ1-6,few,CASSLVDGYNSPLHF,TGTGCCAGCAGTTTAGTGGACGGCTATAATTCACCCCTCCACTTT
NA,TRBV7-9,TRBJ2-5,many,CASTFYEWYQETQYF,TGTGCCAGCACCTTTTACGAGTGGTACCAAGAGACCCAGTACTTC
TRBD1,TRBV11-2,TRBJ2-1,many,CASSAHRGNYEQFF,TGTGCCAGCAGCGCCCACAGGGGGAACTATGAGCAGTTCTTC
NA,TRBV28,TRBJ1-2,many,CASSFKPNYGYTF,TGTGCCAGCAGTTTCAAGCCAAACTATGGCTACACCTTC
NA,TRBV3-1,TRBJ2-5,many,CASSQVRINQGETQYF,TGTGCCAGCAGCCAAGTTCGGATAAACCAGGGAGAGACCCAGTACTTC
NA,TRBV7-9,TRBJ2-5,few,CASTLRGQGIEETQYF,TGTGCCAGCACCCTCCGGGGCCAGGGTATCGAGGAGACCCAGTACTTC
NA,TRBV2,TRBJ1-5,NA,CASSDSRGWQPQHF,TGTGCCAGCAGTGATTCGCGGGGGTGGCAGCCCCAGCATTTT
TRBD2,TRBV29-1,TRBJ2-1,NA,CSVGLAGAGRSYNEQFF,TGCAGCGTTGGACTAGCGGGAGCGGGGAGGTCCTACAATGAGCAGTTCTTC
NA,TRBV12-3/TRBV12-4,TRBJ2-1,many,CASTPTGYNEQFF,TGTGCCAGCACTCCGACAGGATACAATGAGCAGTTCTTC
TRBD2,TRBV19,TRBJ2-5,NA,CASSILAGEETQYF,TGTGCCAGTAGTATACTAGCGGGGGAAGAGACCCAGTACTTC
TRBD1,TRBV30,TRBJ1-5,NA,CAWKVVGDREGQPQHF,TGTGCCTGGAAGGTCGTGGGTGACAGGGAAGGGCAGCCCCAGCATTTT
TRBD1,TRBV19,TRBJ2-1,many,CASSIRRGQGFHEQFF,TGTGCCAGTAGTATACGGCGGGGACAGGGGTTCCATGAGCAGTTCTTC
NA,TRBV29-1,TRBJ2-1,many,CSVGVSRDNEQFF,TGCAGCGTTGGGGTCAGCCGGGACAATGAGCAGTTCTTC
NA,TRBV7-9,TRBJ2-2,few,CASRVLPSGGELFF,TGTGCCAGCCGCGTCCTTCCATCCGGCGGGGAGCTGTTTTTT
NA,TRBV20-1,TRBJ1-1,few,CSAKEGFVMNTEAFF,TGCAGTGCTAAGGAGGGGTTTGTTATGAACACTGAAGCTTTCTTT
TRBD2,TRBV11-3,TRBJ2-6,few,CASSLSLALAGDSGANVLTF,TGTGCCAGCAGCTTATCCCTCGCGCTAGCGGGAGACTCTGGGGCCAACGTCCTGACTTTC
NA,TRBV6-1,TRBJ2-2,few,CASSVEVWAGELFF,TGTGCCAGCAGTGTCGAAGTTTGGGCCGGGGAGCTGTTTTTT
TRBD1,TRBV10-3,TRBJ2-7,many,CAISETRQGGEQYF,TGTGCCATCAGTGAGACCAGACAGGGCGGCGAGCAGTACTTC
NA,TRBV12-3/TRBV12-4,TRBJ2-7,many,CASSFSVYEQYF,TGTGCCAGCAGTTTTTCGGTCTACGAGCAGTACTTC
NA,TRBV5-1,TRBJ1-5,NA,CASSLDGGSSQPQHF,TGCGCCAGCAGCTTGGACGGGGGTAGCAGTCAGCCCCAGCATTTT
NA,TRBV19,TRBJ1-1,many,CASRTTGFRSEAFF,TGTGCCAGTAGGACTACAGGGTTTAGGTCTGAAGCTTTCTTT
NA,TRBV6-6,TRBJ1-1,many,CASSYQAGAEAFF,TGTGCCAGCAGTTACCAGGCCGGGGCTGAAGCTTTCTTT